Below, 31 T cell receptor beta chains from the same sample are listed, as sequenced in a study of cytomegalovirus exposure and HLA in healthy donors. Assay: immunoSEQ multiplex PCR; the TCRdb copy retains only in-frame clones and omits some. The sample includes about 360,000 clones, more than 80% seen only once; the top ten take under 0.95%. Material: PBMCs. These receptors were taken from a woman between 18 and 29 years old in good health and CMV-seronegative.

The chain couples TRBV4-2 to TRBJ2-1; 8 bases are shared with TRBD2. V was clipped by 2 bases and J by 4 bases; unmatched bases: 7. The CDR3 is made up of 16 amino acids. From germline, CDR1 is LGHNA and CDR2 YNFKEQ. CDR3 protein: CASSQSAGVMYNEQFF. The DNA for the CDR3 is TGTGCCAGCAGCCAATCAGCGGGAGTTATGTACAATGAGCAGTTCTTC.

V and J are TRBV4-1 and TRBJ1-2; 8 nucleotides match TRBD1. J lost 8 bases, V lost 5 bases, and 16 bases had no gene match. The CDR3 extends over 16 amino acids. CDR1 is MGHRA and CDR2 is YSYEKL in the germline V gene. DNA of the CDR3: TGCGCCAGCAGCGAAAACAGTATCACAGGGACAGGCGGCTACACCTTC. This gives the protein CASSENSITGTGGYTF.

Note on this clone: Other DNA sequences in this sample translate to the same CDR3. The chain has TRBV5-1 and TRBJ1-1; 11 nucleotides line up with TRBD1. The CDR3 length is 17 residues. The junction had 8 bases not matched to a gene; V was cut back by 4 bases and J by 0 bases. CDR1 and CDR2 from the germline V gene are SGHRS and YFSETQ. DNA of the CDR3: TGCGCCAGCAGCCCTGGGACAGGGGGGTTTCTGAACACTGAAGCTTTCTTT. Translated, it gives CASSPGTGGFLNTEAFF. Full variable domain (missing parts from reference TRBV5-1 and TRBJ1-1): KAGVTQTPRYLIKTRGQQVTLSCSPISGHRSVSWYQQTPGQGLQFLFEYFSETQRNKGNFPGRFSGRQFSNSRSEMNVSTLELGDSALYLCASSPGTGGFLNTEAFFGQGTRLTVV.

The V and J genes are TRBV6-1 and TRBJ1-2, with 7 positions matching TRBD1. V lost 4 bases and J lost 3; bases outside the gene matches: 14. The germline V gene encodes CDR1 MNHNS and CDR2 SASEGT. The CDR3 covers 17 residues. CDR3 sequence reads: CASSAEGTDRQYYGYTF. As DNA, the CDR3 is TGTGCCAGCAGTGCCGAAGGAACGGACAGGCAATACTATGGCTACACCTTC.

This chain's CDR3 is CASSEGGTGVTEAFF. DNA of the CDR3: TGTGCCAGCAGTGAAGGTGGGACAGGGGTCACTGAAGCTTTCTTT. V is TRBV25-1 and J is TRBJ1-1; TRBD1 agrees at 10 bases. This CDR3 spans 15 amino acids. The V and J ends lost 2 bases and 4 bases, in that order; junction bases with no gene match: 4. Germline CDR1 reads MGHDK; CDR2 reads SYGVNS.

The V gene is TRBV6-1, the J gene TRBJ2-7; 14 nucleotides match TRBD2. The CDR3 is made up of 15 amino acids. CDR1 is MNHNS, CDR2 SASEGT, per germline. J was trimmed by 7 bases and V by 6 bases; bases with no gene match: 8. CDR3 sequence: CASRRLAGGQREQYF. The CDR3 bases are TGTGCCAGCAGACGACTAGCGGGGGGGCAGAGAGAGCAGTACTTC.

The chain joins TRBV28 to TRBJ2-2; TRBD1 aligns across 7 bases. V trimming: 7 bases; J trimming: 0 bases; junction bases outside the gene matches: 2. There are 14 residues in the CDR3. Germline V gives CDR1 MDHEN, CDR2 SYDVKM. DNA for the CDR3: TGTGCCAGCATAACAGGGGCGAACACCGGGGAGCTGTTTTTT. Residues: CASITGANTGELFF.

V gene TRBV6-4 combines with J gene TRBJ2-1; TRBD2 matches 9 bases. The CDR3 loop spans 15 amino acids. V gave up 0 bases and J gave up 9 bases; unmatched junction bases: 6. Germline V lookup: CDR1 MRHNA, CDR2 SNTAGT. The CDR3 DNA reads TGTGCCAGCAGTGACTCTTTAGCGGGAGTTGGTGAGCAGTTCTTC. It translates to CASSDSLAGVGEQFF.

CDR3 bases: TGTGCCAGCAGCAAAGGGGTGGGACTAGCGAAGGGAGATACGCAGTATTTT. Residues: CASSKGVGLAKGDTQYF. The V call is TRBV21-1, the J call TRBJ2-3; the DNA was not compared with TRBD2, the D call given in the table. TRBV21-1 is marked as a pseudogene. The CDR3 covers 17 residues.

The genes are TRBV18 and TRBJ2-1; 7 bases match TRBD1. J gave up 4 bases and V 2 bases, and 2 bases lay outside the gene matches. Germline V gene data show CDR1 as KGHSH and CDR2 as LQKENI. The CDR3 loop spans 14 amino acids. The CDR3 loop reads CASSPRDRYNEQFF. Here the CDR3 DNA reads TGTGCCAGCTCACCAAGGGACAGATACAATGAGCAGTTCTTC.

This sequence joins TRBV29-1 and TRBJ2-1, with TRBD2 matching 7 bases. This CDR3 region has 16 residues. Germline CDR1 and CDR2: SQVTM and ANQGSEA. The V gene end was trimmed by 0 bases and the J gene end by 5 bases; junction bases not matched to a gene: 10. This chain's CDR3 is CSVEEGLSGPNNEQFF. The CDR3 coding sequence is TGCAGCGTTGAAGAGGGCCTTAGCGGGCCCAACAATGAGCAGTTCTTC.

V gene TRBV19 combines with J gene TRBJ2-3, with 10 bases matching TRBD2. The CDR3 totals 15 residues. Germline values: CDR1 LNHDA, CDR2 SQIVND (reference sequence). V lost 5 bases and J lost 5; bases outside the gene matches: 7. CDR3 coding DNA: TGTGCCAGTAGTCGGAGCGGGAGGGAGGGAGATACGCAGTATTTT. Its protein product is CASSRSGREGDTQYF. Combining the CDR3 with reference TRBV19 and TRBJ2-3 gives the whole variable domain DGGITQSPKYLFRKEGQNVTLSCEQNLNHDAMYWYRQDPGQGLRLIYYSQIVNDFQKGDIAEGYSVSREKKESFPLTVTSAQKNPTAFYLCASSRSGREGDTQYFGPGTRLTVL.

The chain is built from TRBV25-1 and TRBJ2-7; D possibly corresponds to TRBD2 (6 bases). CDR1 is MGHDK and CDR2 is SYGVNS in the germline V gene. Trimming stripped 8 bases from V and 1 base from J, with 15 bases between. CDR3 length: 14 amino acids. In DNA form, the CDR3 reads TGTGCCAGCGGCTTGGGAGGACAATCCTACGAGCAGTACTTC. It codes for CASGLGGQSYEQYF.

This clone was seen a single time. The chain uses TRBV5-1 and TRBJ2-1; maybe TRBD1 (5 bases). Trimming took off 4 bases at V and 0 bases at J, with 11 bases between the two ends. The CDR3 is 15 residues long. In germline, CDR1 is SGHRS, CDR2 YFSETQ. The CDR3 coding sequence is TGCGCCAGCAGCGTACAGGCCGGCTCCTACAATGAGCAGTTCTTC. Protein sequence: CASSVQAGSYNEQFF.

This chain links TRBV2 with TRBJ2-7; the match to TRBD1 covers 11 bases. The CDR3 extends over 13 amino acids. The V gene end was trimmed by 6 bases and the J gene end by 5 bases; junction bases not matched to a gene: 3. Germline loops: CDR1 SNHLY, CDR2 FYNNEI. The CDR3 region is CASRDRGLDEQYF. The CDR3 DNA reads as TGTGCCAGCAGGGACAGGGGGCTGGACGAGCAGTACTTC.

The chain joins TRBV28 to TRBJ2-7; unclear D gene. The CDR3 is 12 residues long. Germline CDR1 MDHEN, CDR2 SYDVKM. V was cut by 3 bases and J by 6 bases, with 9 bases left in between. CDR3 amino acids: CASSFGSFEQYF. As DNA, the CDR3 is TGTGCCAGCAGTTTCGGTAGCTTCGAGCAGTACTTC.

This clone was observed once. V and J are TRBV18 and TRBJ1-1, with 7 bases aligning to TRBD1. The CDR3 totals 15 residues. Germline CDR1 and CDR2: KGHSH and LQKENI. The V segment lost 5 bases and the J segment 0 bases; nucleotides outside the gene matches: 6. The CDR3 sequence is CASSVQGLMNTEAFF. CDR3 nucleotides: TGTGCCAGCTCAGTACAGGGGTTAATGAACACTGAAGCTTTCTTT.

The V and J genes are TRBV7-9 and TRBJ2-7; possibly TRBD2 for D (5 bases). The V gene's germline CDR1 is SEHNR and CDR2 FQNEAQ (reference sequence). The V gene lost 7 bases and the J gene lost 6 bases, with 13 bases spanning the gap. The CDR3 extends over 12 amino acids. The CDR3, as DNA: TGTGCCAGCAACAACCGGGGAGTCGAGCAGTACTTC. Translating it yields CASNNRGVEQYF.

The gene calls are TRBV5-4 and TRBJ2-4; D perhaps matches TRBD1 (5 bases). The length of the CDR3 is 16 residues. Trimming pared 4 bases from V and 0 bases from J, leaving 14 bases between. Germline V gene lookup returns CDR1 SGHNT and CDR2 YYREEE (reference sequence). The CDR3 protein is CASSMTATIAKNIQYF. CDR3 DNA sequence: TGTGCCAGCAGCATGACAGCTACCATAGCCAAAAACATTCAGTACTTC.

The chain uses TRBV11-2 and TRBJ2-3; D may be TRBD2 (6 bases). Trimming stripped 7 bases from V and 10 bases from J, with 21 bases between. This CDR3 spans 14 amino acids. Germline V gene lookup returns CDR1 SGHAT and CDR2 FQNNGV. CDR3 sequence: CASTAPGTLDAQYF. The CDR3 DNA reads as TGTGCCAGCACCGCACCCGGGACTCTAGACGCGCAGTATTTT.

In its sample, this clone was seen a few times. The chain joins TRBV29-1 to TRBJ1-1, with D tentatively TRBD1 (6 bases). Trimming stripped 6 bases from V and 6 bases from J, with 14 bases between. The CDR3 covers 12 residues. Germline values: CDR1 SQVTM, CDR2 ANQGSEA. The CDR3 loop is CSVRGSSPEAFF. In DNA, the CDR3 is TGCAGCGTGAGGGGGTCATCTCCTGAAGCTTTCTTT.

The chain uses TRBV6-1 and TRBJ2-2, with 10 nucleotides matching TRBD2. The V gene's germline CDR1 is MNHNS and CDR2 SASEGT. This CDR3 contains 16 residues. Trimming cost V 1 base and J 6 bases; bases outside gene matches: 5. The CDR3 DNA sequence: TGTGCCAGCAGTGAAGGTAGCGGGGGGTCCCCCGGGGAGCTGTTTTTT. Its protein product is CASSEGSGGSPGELFF.

The chain employs TRBV15 and TRBJ2-1, with 7 bases that match TRBD1. V shed 0 bases, J shed 2 bases, and the junction held 10 bases outside the gene matches. The CDR3 runs 18 residues. Germline loops: CDR1 LNHNV, CDR2 YYDKDF (reference sequence). CDR3 coding DNA: TGTGCCACCAGCAGAGATTTTAATTCAGGGGGTCCCTACAATGAGCAGTTCTTC. Protein sequence: CATSRDFNSGGPYNEQFF.

This chain uses TRBV7-9 with TRBJ2-7; the D gene is possibly TRBD2 (5 bases). The CDR3 consists of 14 residues. V was shortened by 3 bases and J by 0 bases, with 9 bases between the two germline ends. Germline loops: CDR1 SEHNR, CDR2 FQNEAQ (reference sequence). Written as DNA, the CDR3 is TGTGCCAGCAGCTTGGGAGCGGCCTCCTACGAGCAGTACTTC. It codes for CASSLGAASYEQYF.

The rearrangement joins TRBV4-1 to TRBJ2-5; TRBD2 is a possible D gene (7 bases). The ends were cut back, 2 bases at V and 5 bases at J, with 18 bases in the middle. Germline loops: CDR1 MGHRA, CDR2 YSYEKL. The CDR3 loop spans 16 amino acids. As DNA, the CDR3 is TGCGCCAGCAGCCAATTGCGACGGGGGGCCGGGGAGACCCAGTACTTC. Residues: CASSQLRRGAGETQYF.

This clone came up a few times. CDR3: CASSDGASGSDTQYF. Here the CDR3 DNA reads TGTGCCAGCAGTGACGGGGCTAGCGGGTCAGATACGCAGTATTTT. The V and J genes are TRBV6-4 and TRBJ2-3; 8 nucleotides match TRBD2. Unmatched junction bases numbered 5, after V lost 2 bases and J lost 4 bases. CDR1 MRHNA and CDR2 SNTAGT come from the germline V gene. This CDR3 is 15 amino acids long.

The chain combines TRBV27 with TRBJ2-2, with a weak D call TRBD2 (5 bases). The germline CDR1 and CDR2 sequences are MNHEY and SMNVEV (reference sequence). There are 15 residues in the CDR3. Between the trimmed V and J ends, which lost 6 bases and 8 bases, there was a span of 19 bases. The CDR3 bases are TGTGCCAGCAGCTTGGCCCCAGACTATATGGGGGAGCTGTTTTTT. It yields the protein CASSLAPDYMGELFF.

This clone has only a few counts. This chain uses TRBV7-9 with TRBJ1-5; a possible D gene is TRBD1 (6 bases). The CDR3 is made up of 14 amino acids. Trimming removed 6 bases from V and 6 bases from J, with 15 bases in between. Germline lookup yields CDR1 SEHNR and CDR2 FQNEAQ (reference sequence). The DNA for the CDR3 is TGTGCCAGCAGTTTGGGGGGGCCGCGTCAGCCCCAGCATTTT. Protein product: CASSLGGPRQPQHF. Complete variable domain (other parts from reference TRBV7-9 and TRBJ1-5): DTGVSQNPRHKITKRGQNVTFRCDPISEHNRLYWYRQTLGQGPEFLTYFQNEAQLEKSRLLSDRFSAERPKGSFSTLEIQRTEQGDSAMYLCASSLGGPRQPQHFGDGTRLSIL.

The chain is built from TRBV15 and TRBJ1-1; D unclear. This CDR3 region has 13 residues. Trimming pared 0 bases from V and 6 bases from J, leaving 8 bases between. Germline CDR1 is LNHNV and CDR2 is YYDKDF (reference sequence). CDR3 bases: TGTGCCACCAGCAGAGAAGAGGTCGCTGAAGCTTTCTTT. As protein: CATSREEVAEAFF.

The chain employs TRBV7-7 and TRBJ2-1, with D uncertain. V dropped 5 bases and J dropped 5 bases, with 16 bases sitting between them. The CDR3 consists of 15 residues. Germline V lookup: CDR1 SSHAT, CDR2 FNYEAQ (reference sequence). The CDR3 coding sequence is TGTGCCAGCAGCCTTGACATTCCGCCCCACAATGAGCAGTTCTTC. Encoded protein: CASSLDIPPHNEQFF.

The rearrangement uses TRBV5-1 and TRBJ1-2, with D hard to call. The length of the CDR3 is 12 residues. CDR1 and CDR2 (germline): SGHRS, YFSETQ. The ends were cut back, 0 bases at V and 5 bases at J, with 5 bases in the middle. The CDR3 DNA reads TGCGCCAGCAGCTTGGCAGATTATGGCTACACCTTC. Amino acid sequence: CASSLADYGYTF.